This TCR beta chain was recovered during a study of Ad26.COV2.S vaccination and SARS-CoV-2 variants. Turning to the study itself: Among those in the COV1001 Ad26.COV2.S trial arm was the donor. General observations from the study: Responses of T cells in total may have been underestimated by the TCR breadth and depth analyses. Spike-specific TCR breadth ran higher among vaccine recipients than placebo recipients.

There are 13 residues in the CDR3. Trimming removed 1 base at V and 2 bases at J, with 3 bases between. CDR1 is LGHNA, CDR2 YNFKEQ, per germline. Points on this clone: Antigen specificity is unknown. The same CDR3 can be traced to other DNA sequences in this sample.

Clones were sequenced by immunoSEQ multiplex PCR, and TCRdb holds only the in-frame ones, with some missing. The sample has roughly 380,000 clones; around 87% are singletons. Treatment given: around 19 received Ad26.COV2.S at low or high dose, single or two shots; about 5 received placebo; per-sample allocation not given. Day 63 after the first injection of vaccine or placebo was the sampling time. This chain joins TRBV4-2 and TRBJ1-5; D ambiguous. The TCR sequence derives from a person between 18 and 60 years old who received the Ad26.COV2.S COVID-19 vaccine or a placebo. The sequencing here drew on peripheral blood, taken in a trial of Ad26.COV2.S vaccine versus placebo. The CDR3 DNA follows: TGTGCCAGCAGCCAAGGGGGCAATCAGCCCCAGCATTTT. Residues: CASSQGGNQPQHF.